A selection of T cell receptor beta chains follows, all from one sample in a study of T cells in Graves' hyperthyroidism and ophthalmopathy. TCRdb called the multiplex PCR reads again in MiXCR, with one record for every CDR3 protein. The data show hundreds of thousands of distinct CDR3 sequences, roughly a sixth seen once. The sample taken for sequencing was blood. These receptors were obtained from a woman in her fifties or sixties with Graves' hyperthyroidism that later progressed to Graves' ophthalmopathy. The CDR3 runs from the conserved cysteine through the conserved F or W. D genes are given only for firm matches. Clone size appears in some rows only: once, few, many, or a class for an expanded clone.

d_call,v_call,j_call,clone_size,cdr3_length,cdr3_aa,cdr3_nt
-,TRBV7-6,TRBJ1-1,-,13,CASGEGENTEAFF,TGTGCCAGCGGCGAGGGGGAGAACACTGAAGCTTTCTTT
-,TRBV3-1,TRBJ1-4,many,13,CASSPLGNEKLFF,TGTGCCAGCAGCCCCCTGGGAAATGAAAAACTGTTTTTT
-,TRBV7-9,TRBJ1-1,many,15,CASSLKLLGDTEAFF,TGTGCCAGCAGCTTGAAACTGCTTGGGGACACTGAAGCTTTCTTT
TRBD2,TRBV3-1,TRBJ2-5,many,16,CASSRTSGGPQETQYF,TGTGCCAGCAGCCGAACTAGCGGGGGCCCTCAAGAGACCCAGTACTTC
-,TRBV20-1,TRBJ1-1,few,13,CSARASPQGLAFF,TGCAGTGCTAGAGCCTCTCCCCAAGGACTAGCTTTCTTT
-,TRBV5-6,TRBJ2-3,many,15,CASSPGLLRADTQYF,TGTGCCAGCAGCCCAGGACTTTTGCGGGCAGATACGCAGTATTTT
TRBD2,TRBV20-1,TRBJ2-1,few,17,CSAPPSGGLGIYNEQFF,TGCAGTGCCCCTCCTAGCGGGGGGCTCGGGATCTACAATGAGCAGTTCTTC
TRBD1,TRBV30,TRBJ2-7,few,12,CAWTGTGHEQYF,TGTGCCTGGACCGGGACAGGGCACGAGCAGTACTTC
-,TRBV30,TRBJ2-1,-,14,CAWSRGLGNNEQFF,TGTGCCTGGTCTAGGGGACTGGGCAACAATGAGCAGTTCTTC
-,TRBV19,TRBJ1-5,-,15,CASSITGIAAQPQHF,TGTGCCAGTAGTATAACCGGGATTGCCGCTCAGCCCCAGCATTTT
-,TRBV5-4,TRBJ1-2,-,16,CASSLESARTNYGYTF,TGTGCCAGCAGCTTGGAGTCTGCCAGAACTAACTATGGCTACACCTTC
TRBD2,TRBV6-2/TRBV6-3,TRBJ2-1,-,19,CASRHPGAGGRFLDNEQFF,TGTGCCAGCAGGCACCCAGGGGCGGGGGGCAGATTTCTCGACAATGAGCAGTTCTTC
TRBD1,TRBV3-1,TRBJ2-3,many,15,CASSQGRDRRDTQYF,TGTGCCAGCAGCCAAGGCCGGGACAGGAGAGATACGCAGTATTTT
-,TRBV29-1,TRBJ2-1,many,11,CSVEGYNEQFF,TGCAGCGTTGAGGGGTACAATGAGCAGTTCTTC
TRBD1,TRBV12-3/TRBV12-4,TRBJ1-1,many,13,CASRSGTGWEAFF,TGTGCCAGCAGGTCTGGGACAGGGTGGGAAGCTTTCTTT
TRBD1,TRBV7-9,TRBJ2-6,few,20,CASSLARQGVAWTGANVLTF,TGTGCCAGCAGCTTAGCGAGACAGGGTGTGGCGTGGACCGGGGCCAACGTCCTGACTTTC